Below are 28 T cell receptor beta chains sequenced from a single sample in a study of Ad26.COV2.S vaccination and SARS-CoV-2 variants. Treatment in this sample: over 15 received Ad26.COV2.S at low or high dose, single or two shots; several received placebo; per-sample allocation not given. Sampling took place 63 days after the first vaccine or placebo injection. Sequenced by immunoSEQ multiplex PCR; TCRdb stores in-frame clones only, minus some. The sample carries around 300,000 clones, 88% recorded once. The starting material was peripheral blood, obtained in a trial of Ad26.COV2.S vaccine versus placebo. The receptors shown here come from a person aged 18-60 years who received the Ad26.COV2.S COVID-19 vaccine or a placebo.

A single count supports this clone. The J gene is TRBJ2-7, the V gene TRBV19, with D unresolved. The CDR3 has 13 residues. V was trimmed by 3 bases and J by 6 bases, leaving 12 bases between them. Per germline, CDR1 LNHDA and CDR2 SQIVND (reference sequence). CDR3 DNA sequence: TGTGCCAGTAGTATCGCGAAGAGCTCCGAGCAGTACTTC. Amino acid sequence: CASSIAKSSEQYF.

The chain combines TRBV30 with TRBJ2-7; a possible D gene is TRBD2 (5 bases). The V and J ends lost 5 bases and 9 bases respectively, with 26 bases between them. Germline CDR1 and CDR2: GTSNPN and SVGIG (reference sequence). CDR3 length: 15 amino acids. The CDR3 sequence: CAWELQRVTGFRQYF. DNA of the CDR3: TGTGCCTGGGAGTTACAGAGGGTCACGGGCTTTAGGCAGTACTTC.

This chain's CDR3 is CASSQNPGYETQYF. The CDR3 nucleotides read TGTGCCAGCAGCCAAAACCCAGGGTACGAGACCCAGTACTTC. The chain combines TRBV3-1 (or the pseudogene TRBV3-2) with TRBJ2-5; D might be TRBD1 (5 bases). The length of the CDR3 is 14 residues. Germline CDR1 and CDR2: LGHDT and YNNKEL (reference sequence). V was pared by 2 bases and J by 5 bases, with 12 bases between.

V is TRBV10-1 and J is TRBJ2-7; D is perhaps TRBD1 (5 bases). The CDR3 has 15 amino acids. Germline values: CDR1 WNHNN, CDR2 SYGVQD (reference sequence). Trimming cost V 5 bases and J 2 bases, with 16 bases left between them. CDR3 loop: CASSSNFRVAYEQYF. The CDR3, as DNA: TGCGCCAGCAGTTCGAACTTCAGGGTAGCCTACGAGCAGTACTTC.

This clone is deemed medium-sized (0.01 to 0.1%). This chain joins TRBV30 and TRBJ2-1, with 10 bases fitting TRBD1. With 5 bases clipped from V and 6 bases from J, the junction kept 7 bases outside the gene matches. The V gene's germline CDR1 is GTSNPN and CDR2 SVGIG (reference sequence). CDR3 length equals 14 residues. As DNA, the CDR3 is TGTGCCTGGGACCCGGGACAGGGGCCCAATGAGCAGTTCTTC. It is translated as CAWDPGQGPNEQFF.

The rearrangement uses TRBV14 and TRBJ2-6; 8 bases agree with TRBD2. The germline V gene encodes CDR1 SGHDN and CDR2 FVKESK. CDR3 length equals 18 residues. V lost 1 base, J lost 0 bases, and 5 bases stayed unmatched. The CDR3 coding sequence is TGTGCCAGCAGCCAAGTAACCGGGAGGGTCTCTGGGGCCAACGTCCTGACTTTC. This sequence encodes CASSQVTGRVSGANVLTF. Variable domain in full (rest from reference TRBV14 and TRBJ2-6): EAGVTQFPSHSVIEKGQTVTLRCDPISGHDNLYWYRRVMGKEIKFLLHFVKESKQDESGMPNNRFLAERTGGTYSTLKVQPAELEDSGVYFCASSQVTGRVSGANVLTFGAGSRLTVL.

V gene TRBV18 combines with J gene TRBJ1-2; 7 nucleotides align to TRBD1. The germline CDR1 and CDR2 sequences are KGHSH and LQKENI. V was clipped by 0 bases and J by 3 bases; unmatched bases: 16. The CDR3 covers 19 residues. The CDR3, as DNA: TGTGCCAGCTCACCACCATTATTCGGGACAGCCATTGGGGACTATGGCTACACCTTC. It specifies CASSPPLFGTAIGDYGYTF. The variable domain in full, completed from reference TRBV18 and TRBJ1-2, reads NAGVMQNPRHLVRRRGQEARLRCSPMKGHSHVYWYRQLPEEGLKFMVYLQKENIIDESGMPKERFSAEFPKEGPSILRIQQVVRGDSAAYFCASSPPLFGTAIGDYGYTFGSGTRLTVV.

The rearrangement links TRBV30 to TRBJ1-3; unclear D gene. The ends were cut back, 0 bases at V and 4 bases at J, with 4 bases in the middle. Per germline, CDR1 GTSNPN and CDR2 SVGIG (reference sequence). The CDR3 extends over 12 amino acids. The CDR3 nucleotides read TGTGCCTGGAGTGTAGGAGGAAACACCATATATTTT. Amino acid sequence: CAWSVGGNTIYF.

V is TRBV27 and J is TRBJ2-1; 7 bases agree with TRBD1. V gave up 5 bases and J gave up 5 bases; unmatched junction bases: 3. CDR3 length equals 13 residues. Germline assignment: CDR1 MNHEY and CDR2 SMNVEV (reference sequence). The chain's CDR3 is CASSRDRNNEQFF. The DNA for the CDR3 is TGTGCCAGCAGTAGGGACAGAAACAATGAGCAGTTCTTC.

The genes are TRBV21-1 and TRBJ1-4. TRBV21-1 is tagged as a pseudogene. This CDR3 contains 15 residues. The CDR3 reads CASSKAARGLLELFF. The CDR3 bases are TGTGCCAGCAGCAAAGCGGCCCGGGGACTGTTAGAACTGTTTTTT.

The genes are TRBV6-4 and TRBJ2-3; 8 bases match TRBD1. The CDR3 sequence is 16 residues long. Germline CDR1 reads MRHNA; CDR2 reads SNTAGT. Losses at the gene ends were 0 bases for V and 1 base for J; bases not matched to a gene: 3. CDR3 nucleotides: TGTGCCAGCAGTGACTCCCCGGGACAGGGCACAGATACGCAGTATTTT. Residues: CASSDSPGQGTDTQYF.

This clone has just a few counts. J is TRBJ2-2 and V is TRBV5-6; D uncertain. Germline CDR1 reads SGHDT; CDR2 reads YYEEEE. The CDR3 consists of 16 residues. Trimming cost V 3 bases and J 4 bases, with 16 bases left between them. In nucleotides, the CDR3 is TGTGCCAGCAGCTCCGCCGTTGGGCAAACCACCGGGGAGCTGTTTTTT. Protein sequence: CASSSAVGQTTGELFF.

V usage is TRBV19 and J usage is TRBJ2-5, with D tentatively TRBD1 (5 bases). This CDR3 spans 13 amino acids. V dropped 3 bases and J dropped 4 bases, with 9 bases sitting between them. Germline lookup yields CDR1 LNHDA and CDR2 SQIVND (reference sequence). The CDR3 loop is CASSMGPRETQYF. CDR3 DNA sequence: TGTGCCAGTAGTATGGGGCCCCGAGAGACCCAGTACTTC. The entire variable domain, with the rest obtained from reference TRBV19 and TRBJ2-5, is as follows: DGGITQSPKYLFRKEGQNVTLSCEQNLNHDAMYWYRQDPGQGLRLIYYSQIVNDFQKGDIAEGYSVSREKKESFPLTVTSAQKNPTAFYLCASSMGPRETQYFGPGTRLLVL.

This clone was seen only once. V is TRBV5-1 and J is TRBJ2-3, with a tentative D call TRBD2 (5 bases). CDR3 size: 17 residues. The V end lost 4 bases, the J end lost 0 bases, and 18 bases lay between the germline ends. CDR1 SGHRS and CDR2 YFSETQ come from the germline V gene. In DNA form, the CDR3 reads TGCGCCAGCAGCCAAAAAATGGACTCGACAAGCACAGATACGCAGTATTTT. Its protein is CASSQKMDSTSTDTQYF.

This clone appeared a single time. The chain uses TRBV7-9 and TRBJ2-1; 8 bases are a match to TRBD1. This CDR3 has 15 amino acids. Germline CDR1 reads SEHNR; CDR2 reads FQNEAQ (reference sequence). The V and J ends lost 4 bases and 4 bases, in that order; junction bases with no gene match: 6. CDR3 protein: CASSSGQGVYNEQFF. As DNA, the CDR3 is TGTGCCAGCAGCTCCGGACAGGGAGTGTACAATGAGCAGTTCTTC.

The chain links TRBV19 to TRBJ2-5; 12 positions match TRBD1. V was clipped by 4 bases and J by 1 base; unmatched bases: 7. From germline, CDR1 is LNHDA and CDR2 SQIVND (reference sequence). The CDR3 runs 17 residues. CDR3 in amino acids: CASSRGTGGFVQETQYF. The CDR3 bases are TGTGCCAGTAGTAGGGGGACAGGGGGCTTCGTCCAAGAGACCCAGTACTTC.

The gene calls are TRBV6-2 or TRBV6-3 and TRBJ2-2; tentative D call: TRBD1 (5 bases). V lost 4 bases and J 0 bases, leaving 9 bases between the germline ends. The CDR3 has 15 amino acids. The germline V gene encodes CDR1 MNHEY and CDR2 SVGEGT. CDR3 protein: CASSFSGTNTGELFF. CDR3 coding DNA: TGTGCCAGCAGTTTCTCAGGGACGAACACCGGGGAGCTGTTTTTT.

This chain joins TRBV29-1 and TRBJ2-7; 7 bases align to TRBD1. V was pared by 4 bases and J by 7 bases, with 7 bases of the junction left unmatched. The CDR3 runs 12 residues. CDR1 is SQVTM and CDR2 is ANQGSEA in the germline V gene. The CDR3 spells CSVAYQDREQYF. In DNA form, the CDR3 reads TGCAGCGTTGCCTATCAGGACAGGGAGCAGTACTTC.

The CDR3 nucleotides read TGTGCCAGCAGGCCAAGCTCCTACGAGCAGTACTTC. This translates into CASRPSSYEQYF. The V and J genes are TRBV7-2 and TRBJ2-7; no clear D gene. The CDR3 has 12 amino acids. Germline V gene lookup returns CDR1 SGHTA and CDR2 FQGNSA. Trimming shortened V by 6 bases and J by 0 bases, and 6 bases separated the two germline ends. The variable domain in full, completed from reference TRBV7-2 and TRBJ2-7, reads GAGVSQSPSNKVTEKGKDVELRCDPISGHTALYWYRQSLGQGLEFLIYFQGNSAPDKSGLPSDRFSAERTGGSVSTLTIQRTQQEDSAVYLCASRPSSYEQYFGPGTRLTVT.

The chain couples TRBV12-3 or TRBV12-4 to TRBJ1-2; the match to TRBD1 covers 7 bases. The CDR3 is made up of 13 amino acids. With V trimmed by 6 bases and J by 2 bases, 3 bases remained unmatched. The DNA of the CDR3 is TGTGCCAGCAGAATCAGGGGGAACTATGGCTACACCTTC. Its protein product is CASRIRGNYGYTF.

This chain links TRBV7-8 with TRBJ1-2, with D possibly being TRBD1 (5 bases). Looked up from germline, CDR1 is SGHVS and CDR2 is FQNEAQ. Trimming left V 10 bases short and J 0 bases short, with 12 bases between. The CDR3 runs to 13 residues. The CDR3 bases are TGTGCCACTCAAGACAGAGCTAACTATGGCTACACCTTC. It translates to CATQDRANYGYTF.

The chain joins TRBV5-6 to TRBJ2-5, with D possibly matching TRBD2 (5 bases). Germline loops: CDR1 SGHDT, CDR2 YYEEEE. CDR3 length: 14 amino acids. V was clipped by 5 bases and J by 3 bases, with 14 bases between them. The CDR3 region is CASSQTDWKETQYF. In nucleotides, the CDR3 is TGTGCCAGCAGTCAGACGGACTGGAAAGAGACCCAGTACTTC.

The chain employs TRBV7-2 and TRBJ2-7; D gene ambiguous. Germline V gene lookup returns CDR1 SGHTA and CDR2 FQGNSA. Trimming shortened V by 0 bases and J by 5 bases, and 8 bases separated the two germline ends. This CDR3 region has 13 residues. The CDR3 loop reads CASSLAAGDEQYF. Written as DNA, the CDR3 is TGTGCCAGCAGCTTAGCAGCTGGGGACGAGCAGTACTTC. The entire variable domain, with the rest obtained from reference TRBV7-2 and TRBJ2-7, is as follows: GAGVSQSPSNKVTEKGKDVELRCDPISGHTALYWYRQSLGQGLEFLIYFQGNSAPDKSGLPSDRFSAERTGGSVSTLTIQRTQQEDSAVYLCASSLAAGDEQYFGPGTRLTVT.

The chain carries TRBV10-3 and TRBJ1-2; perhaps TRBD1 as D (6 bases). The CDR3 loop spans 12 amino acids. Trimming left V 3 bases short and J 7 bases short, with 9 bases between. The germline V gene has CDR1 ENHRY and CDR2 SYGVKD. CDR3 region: CAISDLGGGYTF. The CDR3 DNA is TGTGCCATCAGTGACCTAGGGGGTGGCTACACCTTC.

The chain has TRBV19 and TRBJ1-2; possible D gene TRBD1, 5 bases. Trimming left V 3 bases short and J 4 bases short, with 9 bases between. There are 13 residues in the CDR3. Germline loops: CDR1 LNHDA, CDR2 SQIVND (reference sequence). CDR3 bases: TGTGCCAGTAGTATTGAGGGGCCCTATGGCTACACCTTC. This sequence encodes CASSIEGPYGYTF.

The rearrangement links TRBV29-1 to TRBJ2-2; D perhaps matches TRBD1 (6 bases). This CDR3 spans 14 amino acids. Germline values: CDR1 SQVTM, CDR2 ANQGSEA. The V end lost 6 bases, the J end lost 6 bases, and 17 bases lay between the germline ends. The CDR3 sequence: CSVTLNRVAGELFF. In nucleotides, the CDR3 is TGCAGCGTAACACTTAACAGGGTCGCCGGGGAGCTGTTTTTT.

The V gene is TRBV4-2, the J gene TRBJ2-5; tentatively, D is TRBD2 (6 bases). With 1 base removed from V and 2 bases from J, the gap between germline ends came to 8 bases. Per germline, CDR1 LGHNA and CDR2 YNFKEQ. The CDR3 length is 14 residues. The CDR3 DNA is TGTGCCAGCAGCCAAGGGACTAAACAAGAGACCCAGTACTTC. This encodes CASSQGTKQETQYF.

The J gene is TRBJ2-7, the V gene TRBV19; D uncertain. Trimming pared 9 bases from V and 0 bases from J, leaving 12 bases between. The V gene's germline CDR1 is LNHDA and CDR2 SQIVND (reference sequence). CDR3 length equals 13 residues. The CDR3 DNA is TGTGCCAGCTCGGCGACGGACTCCTACGAGCAGTACTTC. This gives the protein CASSATDSYEQYF. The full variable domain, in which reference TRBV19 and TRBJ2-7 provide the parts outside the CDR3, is DGGITQSPKYLFRKEGQNVTLSCEQNLNHDAMYWYRQDPGQGLRLIYYSQIVNDFQKGDIAEGYSVSREKKESFPLTVTSAQKNPTAFYLCASSATDSYEQYFGPGTRLTVT.